The 31 T cell receptor beta chains reported below all come from one sample, sequenced in a study of blood T cell repertoires in COVID-19. Profiling relied on immunoSEQ multiplex PCR, and the TCRdb table lists in-frame clones only, not all of them. The data hold tens of thousands of clones, with 75% to 85% observed a single time. The specimen sequenced was peripheral blood. The receptors shown here come from an elderly man with acute or convalescent COVID-19.

This chain links TRBV5-1 with TRBJ1-2, with 10 bases fitting TRBD1. The CDR3 consists of 16 residues. Germline values: CDR1 SGHRS, CDR2 YFSETQ. V dropped 0 bases and J dropped 2; count of bases not matched to a gene: 4. This chain's CDR3 is CASSLASGQGNYGYTF. In DNA form, the CDR3 reads TGCGCCAGCAGCTTGGCCTCGGGACAGGGGAACTATGGCTACACCTTC.

The chain joins TRBV6-2 or TRBV6-3 to TRBJ2-5, with a possible D match to TRBD2 (5 bases). Deletions cut 2 bases from V and 3 bases from J, with 10 bases between. The CDR3 contains 14 residues. Per germline, CDR1 MNHEY and CDR2 SVGEGT. CDR3 sequence: CASSYGLAKETQYF. In DNA, the CDR3 is TGTGCCAGCAGTTACGGGTTAGCGAAAGAGACCCAGTACTTC.

The chain recombines TRBV28 with TRBJ1-3, with TRBD1 identical over 9 bases. Losses at the gene ends were 2 bases for V and 4 bases for J; bases not matched to a gene: 3. CDR1 and CDR2 (germline): MDHEN, SYDVKM. CDR3 length equals 15 residues. The CDR3 sequence: CASSLSGTGGNTIYF. The CDR3 bases are TGTGCCAGCAGTTTAAGCGGGACAGGGGGAAACACCATATATTTT.

V gene TRBV6-2 or TRBV6-3 combines with J gene TRBJ1-2; possibly TRBD1 for D (6 bases). CDR1 is MNHEY and CDR2 is SVGEGT in the germline V gene. This CDR3 has 13 amino acids. Trimming took off 6 bases at V and 5 bases at J, with 13 bases between the two ends. CDR3 sequence reads: CASSRTDSYGYTF. Written as DNA, the CDR3 is TGTGCCAGCAGCAGGACAGATTCATATGGCTACACCTTC.

V usage is TRBV29-1 and J usage is TRBJ2-7; TRBD2 is a possible D gene (6 bases). CDR1 and CDR2 (germline): SQVTM, ANQGSEA. The CDR3 loop spans 12 amino acids. The ends were cut back, 7 bases at V and 6 bases at J, with 16 bases in the middle. The CDR3 loop is CSGYGGSGEQYF. CDR3 DNA: TGCAGCGGGTACGGCGGTAGCGGCGAGCAGTACTTC.

This clone was seen a handful of times. V gene TRBV7-3 combines with J gene TRBJ2-1; 13 bases match TRBD2. Germline CDR1 SGHTA, CDR2 FQGTGA. J was trimmed by 7 bases and V by 5 bases; bases with no gene match: 11. This CDR3 is built from 17 residues. DNA of the CDR3: TGTGCCAGCAGCCCCCGGACTAGCGGGGGAACGGGGAATGAGCAGTTCTTC. It encodes CASSPRTSGGTGNEQFF.

The chain carries TRBV4-1 and TRBJ2-7; D is ambiguous. The CDR3 spans 14 residues. Trimming removed 2 bases at V and 1 base at J, with 9 bases between. Germline assignment: CDR1 MGHRA and CDR2 YSYEKL. The CDR3 DNA sequence: TGCGCCAGCAGCCAATACGAGTCGTCCTACGAGCAGTACTTC. This gives the protein CASSQYESSYEQYF.

This clone was seen more than once but under ten times. In DNA, the CDR3 is TGTGCCAGCAGCTTTACAGGGGGCTTCGACAATGAGCAGTTCTTC. It encodes CASSFTGGFDNEQFF. The chain employs TRBV5-8 and TRBJ2-1; TRBD1 aligns across 9 bases. J was trimmed by 5 bases and V by 2 bases; bases with no gene match: 5. Germline values: CDR1 SGHTS, CDR2 YDEGEE. The CDR3 is 15 amino acids. The full variable domain, completed using reference TRBV5-8 and TRBJ2-1, is EAGVTQSPTHLIKTRGQQATLRCSPISGHTSVYWYQQALGLGLQFLLWYDEGEERNRGNFPPRFSGRQFPNYSSELNVNALELEDSALYLCASSFTGGFDNEQFFGPGTRLTVL.

The V call is TRBV4-1, the J call TRBJ2-4; 7 bases agree with TRBD2. This CDR3 region has 18 residues. V lost 3 bases, J lost 2 bases, and 13 bases stayed unmatched. CDR1 and CDR2 from the germline V gene are MGHRA and YSYEKL. This CDR3 reads CASSQETSPRRPKNIQYF. The CDR3 region has the DNA TGCGCCAGCAGCCAGGAGACTAGCCCACGACGGCCCAAAAACATTCAGTACTTC.

The rearrangement joins TRBV27 to TRBJ2-1, with 9 bases aligning to TRBD1. This CDR3 contains 14 residues. V lost 3 bases and J lost 9; bases outside the gene matches: 6. CDR1 is MNHEY, CDR2 SMNVEV, per germline (reference sequence). CDR3 sequence (DNA): TGTGCCAGCAGTTTTCCGGGACAGGGTGTTGAGCAGTTCTTC. Translation: CASSFPGQGVEQFF.

The gene calls are TRBV5-4 and TRBJ1-2; no reliable D call. Germline assignment: CDR1 SGHNT and CDR2 YYREEE (reference sequence). The length of the CDR3 is 14 residues. The V end was cut by 0 bases, the J end by 4 bases, with 10 bases between. The CDR3 protein is CASSLGGRSYGYTF. For the CDR3, the DNA is TGTGCCAGCAGCTTGGGAGGGAGAAGCTATGGCTACACCTTC.

This clone occurred a few times. The chain recombines TRBV11-2 with TRBJ1-6; 12 bases are shared with TRBD1. The trim removed 5 bases at V and 11 bases at J, leaving 7 bases unmatched. The CDR3 is 15 residues long. Germline V lookup: CDR1 SGHAT, CDR2 FQNNGV. In DNA, the CDR3 is TGTGCCAGCAGCCTTAGGGGACAGGGGGCGGCACCCCTCCACTTT. Protein: CASSLRGQGAAPLHF.

This rearrangement joins TRBV9 to TRBJ2-2, with 9 nucleotides matching TRBD2. This CDR3 is 19 amino acids long. Per the germline V gene, CDR1 is SGDLS and CDR2 is YYNGEE. After removal of 4 bases from V and 0 bases from J, the junction contained 13 bases not matched to a gene. The CDR3 reads CASSPRASGAISNTGELFF. The CDR3 DNA sequence: TGTGCCAGCAGCCCCAGGGCTAGCGGGGCGATTTCGAACACCGGGGAGCTGTTTTTT.

In its sample, this clone was seen once. The genes are TRBV20-1 and TRBJ2-1; a weak D match, TRBD2 (5 bases). The CDR3 spans 10 residues. Trimming took off 3 bases at V and 10 bases at J, with 7 bases between the two ends. The germline CDR1 and CDR2 sequences are DFQATT and SNEGSKA (reference sequence). The CDR3 loop is CSASRREQFF. CDR3 nucleotide sequence: TGCAGTGCTAGTCGGAGGGAGCAGTTCTTC.

The J gene is TRBJ1-1, the V gene TRBV29-1; D is possibly TRBD1 (5 bases). Germline V gives CDR1 SQVTM, CDR2 ANQGSEA. This CDR3 comprises 14 residues. V lost 6 bases, J lost 1 base, and 15 bases lay in between. CDR3 protein: CSVRDGGRNTEAFF. The CDR3 nucleotides read TGCAGCGTCCGAGATGGGGGGAGGAACACTGAAGCTTTCTTT.

The chain couples TRBV5-1 to TRBJ2-7; 11 bases map to TRBD1. The length of the CDR3 is 15 residues. Germline V gene sequence: CDR1 SGHRS, CDR2 YFSETQ. V shed 2 bases, J shed 5 bases, and the junction held 6 bases outside the gene matches. The CDR3 reads CASSLGQGARHEQYF. In nucleotides, the CDR3 is TGCGCCAGCAGCTTAGGACAGGGGGCGAGGCACGAGCAGTACTTC.

Only one count was recorded for this clone. DNA of the CDR3: TGTGCCAGCGGAGATAAATCCTACAATGAGCAGTTCTTC. Protein: CASGDKSYNEQFF. The rearrangement uses TRBV6-5 and TRBJ2-1; D ambiguous. The V end lost 8 bases, the J end lost 1 base, and 9 bases lay between the germline ends. Germline V gene sequence: CDR1 MNHEY, CDR2 SVGAGI. The CDR3 spans 13 residues.

The chain carries TRBV5-1 and TRBJ1-5, with D uncertain. The CDR3 sequence is 15 residues long. CDR1 is SGHRS and CDR2 is YFSETQ in the germline V gene. The V end was cut by 2 bases, the J end by 6 bases, with 15 bases between. In DNA form, the CDR3 reads TGCGCCAGCAGCTTCGACCTCCTTTCAGGTCAGCCCCAGCATTTT. Translating gives CASSFDLLSGQPQHF.

The V gene is TRBV5-4, the J gene TRBJ2-7; weak D call: TRBD1 (5 bases). The CDR3 length is 15 residues. Trimming removed 2 bases at V and 1 base at J, with 13 bases between. The germline V gene encodes CDR1 SGHNT and CDR2 YYREEE (reference sequence). In nucleotides, the CDR3 is TGTGCCAGCAGCTTCGGCAGGGCCTTATCCTACGAGCAGTACTTC. Encoded protein: CASSFGRALSYEQYF.

This clone was counted between two and nine times. This chain connects TRBV4-2 to TRBJ2-2; unclear D gene. The CDR3 contains 14 residues. Germline CDR1 LGHNA, CDR2 YNFKEQ. V lost 0 bases and J 1 base, leaving 3 bases between the germline ends. CDR3 bases: TGTGCCAGCAGCCAAGACAGGAACACCGGGGAGCTGTTTTTT. It is translated as CASSQDRNTGELFF.

V gene TRBV5-4 combines with J gene TRBJ2-5; the D is unclear. The CDR3 has 14 residues. Germline-derived CDR1 and CDR2 are SGHNT and YYREEE (reference sequence). V shed 1 base and J shed 5 bases, with 12 bases lying between them. The CDR3 DNA reads TGTGCCAGCAGCTTGCGACTCTCCCAGGAGACCCAGTACTTC. The encoded protein is CASSLRLSQETQYF.

The J gene is TRBJ1-1, the V gene TRBV24-1; no clear D. The germline gives CDR1 KGHDR, CDR2 SFDVKD. Trimming removed 6 bases at V and 0 bases at J, with 10 bases between. The CDR3 sequence is 14 residues long. The chain's CDR3 is CATSLWRLNTEAFF. The CDR3 DNA follows: TGTGCCACCAGTCTTTGGCGGTTGAACACTGAAGCTTTCTTT.

The CDR3 spells CAIEGQPNTEAFF. The CDR3 DNA sequence: TGTGCCATAGAAGGACAACCGAACACTGAAGCTTTCTTT. This chain uses TRBV12-3 or TRBV12-4 with TRBJ1-1; weak D call: TRBD1 (5 bases). This CDR3 is 13 amino acids long. Trimming removed 10 bases at V and 1 base at J, with 13 bases between.

This clone was found a few times. The genes are TRBV7-2 and TRBJ1-3; D possibly corresponds to TRBD1 (6 bases). V lost 6 bases to trimming and J lost 0 bases, with 9 bases between them. The germline V gene encodes CDR1 SGHTA and CDR2 FQGNSA. The CDR3 consists of 14 residues. The CDR3 reads CASSPGDSGNTIYF. In DNA, the CDR3 is TGTGCCAGCAGTCCAGGGGACTCTGGAAACACCATATATTTT. Complete variable domain (other parts from reference TRBV7-2 and TRBJ1-3): GAGVSQSPSNKVTEKGKDVELRCDPISGHTALYWYRQSLGQGLEFLIYFQGNSAPDKSGLPSDRFSAERTGGSVSTLTIQRTQQEDSAVYLCASSPGDSGNTIYFGEGSWLTVV.

V gene TRBV30 combines with J gene TRBJ1-5; 8 bases are a match to TRBD1. This CDR3 region has 14 residues. After removal of 2 bases from V and 6 bases from J, the junction contained 6 bases not matched to a gene. Germline CDR1 reads GTSNPN; CDR2 reads SVGIG (reference sequence). The CDR3 DNA is TGTGCCTGGAGTCCCAGGGGGCCCCTTCAGCCCCAGCATTTT. It codes for CAWSPRGPLQPQHF.

V gene TRBV5-1 combines with J gene TRBJ1-4; 7 bases fit TRBD1. Germline trimming cut 3 bases from V and 3 bases from J; bases unmatched to any gene: 2. There are 14 residues in the CDR3. CDR1 is SGHRS and CDR2 is YFSETQ in the germline V gene. This chain's CDR3 is CASSWDRANEKLFF. In DNA, the CDR3 is TGCGCCAGCAGCTGGGACAGAGCTAATGAAAAACTGTTTTTT.

The J gene is TRBJ2-7, the V gene TRBV5-1, with 8 bases identical to TRBD1. CDR3 length equals 12 residues. Germline-derived CDR1 and CDR2 are SGHRS and YFSETQ. V was pared by 4 bases and J by 3 bases, with 0 bases of the junction left unmatched. The CDR3 reads CASSTGGYEQYF. CDR3 nucleotides: TGCGCCAGCAGCACAGGGGGCTACGAGCAGTACTTC.

This chain links TRBV6-5 with TRBJ1-1, with TRBD1 matching over 12 bases. In germline, CDR1 is MNHEY, CDR2 SVGAGI. With 9 bases clipped from V and 4 bases from J, the junction kept 3 bases outside the gene matches. The CDR3 covers 13 residues. The DNA for the CDR3 is TGTGCCAGTTCGGGACAGGGGGCCACTGAAGCTTTCTTT. Translated, it gives CASSGQGATEAFF.

The rearrangement links TRBV28 to TRBJ1-5; D is ambiguous. CDR3 length: 15 amino acids. V shed 4 bases and J shed 0 bases, with 10 bases lying between them. Looked up from germline, CDR1 is MDHEN and CDR2 is SYDVKM. CDR3 loop: CASSSPAGSNQPQHF. The CDR3 nucleotides are TGTGCCAGCAGTTCCCCCGCCGGTAGCAATCAGCCCCAGCATTTT.

The chain uses TRBV3-1 (or the pseudogene TRBV3-2) and TRBJ2-1, with 7 bases that match TRBD2. Germline lookup yields CDR1 LGHDT and CDR2 YNNKEL (reference sequence). With V trimmed by 0 bases and J by 7 bases, 6 bases remained unmatched. This CDR3 has 15 residues. In DNA form, the CDR3 reads TGTGCCAGCAGCCAAGAGTGGGGGGGGAGGAATGAGCAGTTCTTC. It is translated as CASSQEWGGRNEQFF.

This chain links TRBV7-3 with TRBJ2-3; D is perhaps TRBD2 (5 bases). Trimming cost V 2 bases and J 1 base, with 10 bases left between them. CDR1 SGHTA and CDR2 FQGTGA come from the germline V gene. This CDR3 contains 15 residues. The CDR3 DNA sequence: TGTGCCAGCAGCTTAGCGGGTGCCGGCACAGATACGCAGTATTTT. Translation gives CASSLAGAGTDTQYF.